These T cell receptor beta chains were read from a single sample in a study of shared clonotypes between healthy human individuals. This table comes from immunoSEQ multiplex PCR, and its TCRdb copy is limited to in-frame clones, with some not included. This table has approximately 500,000 clones, 70% to 80% appearing once. Material for sequencing was PBMCs. The receptors stem from a woman aged 35 to 49 in good health. Some clones in this sample may be carry-over from other donors' samples. CDR3s include the opening cysteine and the closing phenylalanine or tryptophan. The D gene is left open where the match is weak. Clone sizes are given selectively: once, few, many, or a class where the clone is expanded.

>-|14|TRBJ2-4|TRBV29-1|TRBD1
CSVDGPGQEDIQYF
TGCAGCGTTGATGGGCCGGGACAGGAGGACATTCAGTACTTC
>-|15|TRBJ2-7|TRBV7-9|-
CASSLISGTGYEQYF
TGTGCCAGCAGCTTGATAAGTGGTACCGGATACGAGCAGTACTTC
>-|17|TRBJ2-3|TRBV2|-
CASSRTTRIGVTDTQYF
TGTGCCAGCAGTAGGACCACTAGGATCGGGGTCACAGATACGCAGTATTTT
>many|14|TRBJ2-1|TRBV7-3|-
CASSWKGGGNEQFF
TGTGCCAGCAGCTGGAAGGGTGGCGGTAATGAGCAGTTCTTC
>-|15|TRBJ2-3|TRBV9|TRBD2
CASSSSGGGTDTQYF
TGTGCCAGCAGCAGTAGCGGGGGGGGGACAGATACGCAGTATTTT
>once|13|TRBJ1-6|TRBV25-1|-
CASGDTQVSPLHF
TGTGCCAGCGGAGACACGCAGGTTTCACCCCTCCACTTT
>-|13|TRBJ1-1|TRBV6-6|TRBD1
CASSPDRRTEAFF
TGTGCCAGCAGCCCGGACAGGAGGACTGAAGCTTTCTTT
>-|15|TRBJ2-7|TRBV30|TRBD2
CALRLRAGGPYEQYF
TGTGCTTTAAGGTTGCGAGCGGGAGGGCCCTACGAGCAGTACTTC
>-|15|TRBJ2-7|TRBV27|TRBD1
CASRPDRGRSYEQYF
TGTGCCAGCAGACCCGACAGGGGTAGGTCCTACGAGCAGTACTTC
>-|16|TRBJ2-1|TRBV7-9|TRBD2
CASSLGLAGGKNEQFF
TGTGCCAGCAGCTTAGGTTTAGCGGGAGGAAAAAATGAGCAGTTCTTC
>-|15|TRBJ1-3|TRBV4-1|-
CASSHPSRSGNTIYF
TGCGCCAGCAGCCATCCCTCTCGCTCTGGAAACACCATATATTTT
>-|15|TRBJ2-6|TRBV5-1|-
CASSNAQSGANVLTF
TGCGCCAGCAGCAACGCACAGTCTGGGGCCAACGTCCTGACTTTC
>-|15|TRBJ1-3|TRBV7-9|-
CASSLAMGGGNTIYF
TGTGCCAGCAGCTTAGCAATGGGAGGAGGAAACACCATATATTTT
>-|16|TRBJ2-1|TRBV14|TRBD2
CASSPPLLAGGDEQFF
TGTGCCAGCAGCCCACCCCTCCTAGCGGGAGGCGATGAGCAGTTCTTC
>-|14|TRBJ1-2|TRBV6-1|-
CASPSASSGYGYTF
TGTGCCAGCCCATCGGCGAGTAGCGGCTATGGCTACACCTTC
>many|12|TRBJ2-1|TRBV27|-
CASSFLTSGLFF
TGTGCCAGCAGTTTTCTAACTAGTGGGTTGTTCTTC
>-|14|TRBJ2-7|TRBV5-1|-
CASSLGDVSGEQYF
TGCGCCAGCAGCTTGGGAGACGTATCCGGCGAGCAGTACTTC
>-|15|TRBJ1-3|TRBV23-1|-
CASSPPRNSGNTIYF
TGCGCCAGCAGCCCCCCAAGGAACTCTGGAAACACCATATATTTT
>-|13|TRBJ2-5|TRBV29-1|-
CSVVETDQETQYF
TGCAGCGTTGTAGAGACAGACCAAGAGACCCAGTACTTC
>-|13|TRBJ1-1|TRBV27|-
CASSLLGVPEAFF
TGTGCCAGCAGTTTACTGGGGGTGCCTGAAGCTTTCTTT
>-|18|TRBJ2-6|TRBV7-3|-
CASSSAAPQSSGANVLTF
TGTGCCAGCAGCTCCGCGGCACCACAGAGCTCTGGGGCCAACGTCCTGACTTTC
>few|15|TRBJ1-3|TRBV30|-
CAWSDDMRDGNTIYF
TGTGCCTGGAGTGATGACATGCGGGATGGAAACACCATATATTTT
>-|15|TRBJ2-3|TRBV11-2|-
CASSFSAASTDTQYF
TGTGCCAGCAGCTTTAGCGCCGCTAGCACAGATACGCAGTATTTT
>-|17|TRBJ2-2|TRBV28|-
CASSPLGAATNTGELFF
TGTGCCAGCAGCCCGCTAGGGGCCGCCACGAACACCGGGGAGCTGTTTTTT
>-|15|TRBJ2-7|TRBV5-1|-
CASSLASGNSYEQYF
TGCGCCAGCAGCTTGGCCTCCGGGAACTCCTACGAGCAGTACTTC
>-|17|TRBJ2-2|TRBV10-3|TRBD1
CAISESNPGQSTGELFF
TGTGCCATCAGTGAGTCGAATCCGGGACAGTCCACCGGGGAGCTGTTTTTT
>-|13|TRBJ2-5|TRBV6-5|-
CASSRLIQETQYF
TGTGCCAGCAGTCGTCTGATCCAAGAGACCCAGTACTTC
>few|12|TRBJ2-5|TRBV19|-
CASNAPRETQYF
TGTGCCAGTAACGCCCCTAGGGAGACCCAGTACTTC
>-|16|TRBJ2-2|TRBV5-4|TRBD2
CASSSRLSGSAGELFF
TGTGCCAGCAGCTCCAGACTTAGCGGGAGTGCCGGGGAGCTGTTTTTT
>-|16|TRBJ2-1|TRBV2|TRBD2
CASSRDLAGIYNEQFF
TGTGCCAGCAGCCGAGATCTAGCGGGGATCTACAATGAGCAGTTCTTC
>-|14|TRBJ1-2|TRBV7-2|TRBD1
CASSRQGAAYGYTF
TGTGCCAGCAGCCGCCAGGGGGCTGCCTATGGCTACACCTTC
>-|13|TRBJ1-1|TRBV23-1|-
CASSQSKRKEAFF
TGCGCCAGCAGTCAATCGAAAAGGAAGGAAGCTTTCTTT
>few|16|TRBJ2-7|TRBV19|TRBD1
CASSVTGTGGSYEQYF
TGTGCCAGTAGTGTCACCGGGACAGGGGGTTCCTACGAGCAGTACTTC
>-|14|TRBJ2-5|TRBV7-3|TRBD2
CASSFGTREETQYF
TGTGCCAGCAGCTTCGGGACTAGGGAAGAGACCCAGTACTTC
>-|14|TRBJ2-7|TRBV13|-
CASSLGPGTYEQYF
TGTGCCAGCAGCTTAGGACCAGGGACCTACGAGCAGTACTTC
>-|16|TRBJ2-1|TRBV7-9|TRBD2
CASSLALAGGANEQFF
TGTGCCAGCAGCTTAGCTTTAGCGGGAGGAGCGAATGAGCAGTTCTTC
>many|14|TRBJ2-1|TRBV9|TRBD2
CASSPGLAGTEQFF
TGTGCCAGCAGCCCGGGACTAGCGGGAACGGAGCAGTTCTTC
>-|14|TRBJ2-7|TRBV2|TRBD1
CASSPWTGGNEQYF
TGTGCCAGCAGCCCCTGGACAGGGGGCAACGAGCAGTACTTC
>-|15|TRBJ2-7|TRBV15|TRBD2
CATSREAGEFYEQYF
TGTGCCACCAGCAGAGAAGCGGGAGAGTTCTACGAGCAGTACTTC
>-|14|TRBJ2-1|TRBV27|-
CASSLKGPLNEQFF
TGTGCCAGCAGTTTAAAGGGACCGCTCAATGAGCAGTTCTTC
>-|14|TRBJ1-1|TRBV30|-
CAWTGHTFNTEAFF
TGTGCCTGGACGGGACACACGTTTAACACTGAAGCTTTCTTT
>-|12|TRBJ2-5|TRBV19|-
CASSRDQETQYF
TGTGCCAGTTCCCGGGACCAAGAGACCCAGTACTTC
>-|18|TRBJ2-6|TRBV6-9|-
CASSEGFLRQSRANVLTF
TGTGCCAGCAGTGAGGGGTTCTTACGACAAAGTCGGGCCAACGTCCTGACTTTC
>few|16|TRBJ2-1|TRBV29-1|-
CSVERVRTGANNEQFF
TGCAGCGTTGAAAGGGTTAGGACGGGGGCCAACAATGAGCAGTTCTTC